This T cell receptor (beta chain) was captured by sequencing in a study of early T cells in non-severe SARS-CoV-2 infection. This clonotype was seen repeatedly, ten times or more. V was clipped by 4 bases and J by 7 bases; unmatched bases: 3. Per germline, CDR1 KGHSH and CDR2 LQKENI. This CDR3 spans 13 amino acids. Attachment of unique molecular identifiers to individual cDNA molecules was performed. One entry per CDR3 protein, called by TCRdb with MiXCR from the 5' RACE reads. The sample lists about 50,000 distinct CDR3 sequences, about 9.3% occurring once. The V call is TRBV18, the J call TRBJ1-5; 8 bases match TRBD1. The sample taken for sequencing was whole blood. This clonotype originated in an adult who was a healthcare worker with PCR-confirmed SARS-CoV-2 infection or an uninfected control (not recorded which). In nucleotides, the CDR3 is TGTGCCAGCTCACGGGGACAGGAACAGCCCCAGCATTTT. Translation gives CASSRGQEQPQHF.